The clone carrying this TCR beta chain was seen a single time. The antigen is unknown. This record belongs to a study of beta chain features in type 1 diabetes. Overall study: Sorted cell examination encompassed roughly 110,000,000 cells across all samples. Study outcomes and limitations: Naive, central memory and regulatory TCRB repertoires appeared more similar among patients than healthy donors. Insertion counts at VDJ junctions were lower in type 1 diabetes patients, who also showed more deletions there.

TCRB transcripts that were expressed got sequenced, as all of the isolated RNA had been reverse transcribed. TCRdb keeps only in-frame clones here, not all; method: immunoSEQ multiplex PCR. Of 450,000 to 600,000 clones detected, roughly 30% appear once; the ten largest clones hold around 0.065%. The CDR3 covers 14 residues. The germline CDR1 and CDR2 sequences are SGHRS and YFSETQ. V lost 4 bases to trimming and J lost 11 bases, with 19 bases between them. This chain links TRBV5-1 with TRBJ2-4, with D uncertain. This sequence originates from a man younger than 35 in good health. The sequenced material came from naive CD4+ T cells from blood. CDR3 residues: CASSATPSGVFQYF. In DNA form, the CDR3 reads TGCGCCAGCAGCGCAACCCCCTCCGGTGTGTTTCAGTACTTC.